This T cell receptor (beta chain) was captured by sequencing in a study of blood T cell repertoires in COVID-19. The overall study: COVID-19 samples collected from the United States, Italy and Spain covered acute and convalescent phases.

TCRdb keeps only in-frame clones here, not all; method: immunoSEQ multiplex PCR. Here the sample spans 65,000 to 75,000 clones, about nine tenths being singletons. Deletions cut 0 bases from V and 5 bases from J, with 23 bases between. Germline values: CDR1 SGHRS, CDR2 YFSETQ. CDR3 length equals 18 residues. This chain uses TRBV5-1 with TRBJ1-2; tentative D call: TRBD1 (6 bases). This TCR was sampled from a man over 45 with acute or convalescent COVID-19. The specimen sequenced was peripheral blood. This chain's CDR3 is CASSLVAGSTGLNYGYTF. CDR3 nucleotide sequence: TGCGCCAGCAGCTTGGTGGCGGGTTCCACAGGGCTCAATTATGGCTACACCTTC.